Described below is a single TCR beta chain sequence and its context. V trimming: 6 bases; J trimming: 1 base; junction bases outside the gene matches: 8. There are 15 residues in the CDR3. CDR1 is SQVTM, CDR2 ANQGSEA, per germline. The sample belongs to a study of technical replicates of blood from a few donors. Sequenced by immunoSEQ multiplex PCR; TCRdb stores in-frame clones only, minus some. The sample gives 45,000 to 65,000 clones, about 95% of which show up once; just over 3% is in the top ten. Sequencing was done on a sample of PBMCs. The receptor comes from a human donor in good health. Some clones in this sample may be carry-over from other donors' samples. The chain recombines TRBV29-1 with TRBJ2-3, with 9 bases aligning to TRBD1. Written as DNA, the CDR3 is TGCAGCGTCCCGGACAGGGGCCGGGGCACAGATACGCAGTATTTT. Translation: CSVPDRGRGTDTQYF.